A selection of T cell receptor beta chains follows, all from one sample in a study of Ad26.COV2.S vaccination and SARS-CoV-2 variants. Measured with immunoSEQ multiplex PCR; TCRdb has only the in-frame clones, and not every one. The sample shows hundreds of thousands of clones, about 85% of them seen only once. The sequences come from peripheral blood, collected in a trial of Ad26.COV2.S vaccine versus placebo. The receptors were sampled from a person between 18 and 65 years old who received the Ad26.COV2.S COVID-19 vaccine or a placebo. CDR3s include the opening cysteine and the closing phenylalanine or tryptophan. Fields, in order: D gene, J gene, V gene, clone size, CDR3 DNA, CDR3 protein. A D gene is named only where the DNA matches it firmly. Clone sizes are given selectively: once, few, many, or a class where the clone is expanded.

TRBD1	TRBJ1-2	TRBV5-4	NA	TGTGCCAGCAGCCAGGAACAGGGGTGGGCCTATGGCTACACCTTC	CASSQEQGWAYGYTF
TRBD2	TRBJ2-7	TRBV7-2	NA	TGTGCCAGCAGCTTAGCGGAGAGGGCTAGCGGGGGCAAAGAGTACGAGCAGTACTTC	CASSLAERASGGKEYEQYF
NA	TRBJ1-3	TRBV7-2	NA	TGTGCCAGCAGCTCGGACCAACCGGACTCTGGAAACACCATATATTTT	CASSSDQPDSGNTIYF
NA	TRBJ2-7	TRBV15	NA	TGTGCCACCAGCAGACCCTCAGGGGCCTCCTACGAGCAGTACTTC	CATSRPSGASYEQYF
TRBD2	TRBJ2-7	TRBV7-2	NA	TGTGCCAGCAGCGACCGGGACTACTCCTACGAGCAGTACTTC	CASSDRDYSYEQYF
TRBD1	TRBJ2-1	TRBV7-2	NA	TGTGCCAGCAGCGGAGACAGGGGTACCTACAATGAGCAGTTCTTC	CASSGDRGTYNEQFF
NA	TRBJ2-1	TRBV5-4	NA	TGTGCCAGCAGCTTTGACAATGAGCAGTTCTTC	CASSFDNEQFF
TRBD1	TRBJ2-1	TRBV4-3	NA	TGCGCCAGCAGCCCGTATCACATAAAGTGGGACAGAATCTACAATGAGCAGTTCTTC	CASSPYHIKWDRIYNEQFF
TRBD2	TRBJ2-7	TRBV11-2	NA	TGTGCCAGCAGAAACGGACTAGCGGGAGGGCCCTACGAGCAGTACTTC	CASRNGLAGGPYEQYF
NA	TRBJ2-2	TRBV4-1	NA	TGCGCCAGCAGCCAACCGGGAACCTTTGCCGGGGAGCTGTTTTTT	CASSQPGTFAGELFF
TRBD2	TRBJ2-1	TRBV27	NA	TGTGCCAGCAGTAAGACTAGCCCGGAACGCTCCTACAATGAGCAGTTCTTC	CASSKTSPERSYNEQFF
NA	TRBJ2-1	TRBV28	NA	TGTGCCAGCACCGGGCGGGAGCAGTTCTTC	CASTGREQFF
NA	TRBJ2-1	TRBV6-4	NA	TGTGCCAGCAGTGACGGGGACCCCTACAATGAGCAGTTCTTC	CASSDGDPYNEQFF
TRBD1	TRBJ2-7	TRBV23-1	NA	TGCGCCAGCAGTAAAACGGACAGGGCCTACGAGCAGTACTTC	CASSKTDRAYEQYF
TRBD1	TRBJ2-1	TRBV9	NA	TGTGCCAGCAGCCTCCGACAGGGCTATGAGCAGTTCTTC	CASSLRQGYEQFF
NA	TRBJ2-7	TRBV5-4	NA	TGTGCCAGCAGCTTAGACAGTTCCATAAACGAGCAGTACTTC	CASSLDSSINEQYF
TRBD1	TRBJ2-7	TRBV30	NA	TGTGCCTGGAGGACAGGGGGCTCCTACGAGCAGTACTTC	CAWRTGGSYEQYF
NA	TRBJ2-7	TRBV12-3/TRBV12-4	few	TGTGCCAGCAGTTTAGGGGTCGAGCAGTACTTC	CASSLGVEQYF
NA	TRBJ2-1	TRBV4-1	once	TGCGCCAGCAGCCAAGAGAATCATTGGGGCCCCGATGAGCAGTTCTTC	CASSQENHWGPDEQFF
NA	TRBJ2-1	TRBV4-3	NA	TGCGCCAGCAGCCAAAAGACTAGTTTCGACGGCGATGAGCAGTTCTTC	CASSQKTSFDGDEQFF
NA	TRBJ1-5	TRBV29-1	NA	TGCAGCGTCGGAGAGTGGAGCAATCAGCCCCAGCATTTT	CSVGEWSNQPQHF
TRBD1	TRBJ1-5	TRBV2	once	TGTGCCAGCAAGAGGGGACAGGGCGATCAGCCCCAGCATTTT	CASKRGQGDQPQHF
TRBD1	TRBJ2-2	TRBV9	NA	TGTGCCAGCAGCGCGGGACAGGGGGTCGTAGTCGGCGGGGAGCTGTTTTTT	CASSAGQGVVVGGELFF
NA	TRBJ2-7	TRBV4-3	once	TGCGCCAGCAGCCAAGATAATTGGGACGAGCAGTACTTC	CASSQDNWDEQYF
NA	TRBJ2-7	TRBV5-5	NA	TGTGCCAGCAGCTTGGACGCCTCCGGGGGACTCGAGCAGTACTTC	CASSLDASGGLEQYF
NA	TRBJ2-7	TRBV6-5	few	TGTGCCAGCATGAGTGGGGGAACCTACGAGCAGTACTTC	CASMSGGTYEQYF
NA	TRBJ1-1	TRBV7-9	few	TGTGCCAGCAGCTTAGCGTCAGGGGCTTATGACACTGAAGCTTTCTTT	CASSLASGAYDTEAFF
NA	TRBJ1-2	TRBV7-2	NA	TGTGCCAGCAGCCCCGGGGACCGCAGTATCTATGGCTACACCTTC	CASSPGDRSIYGYTF
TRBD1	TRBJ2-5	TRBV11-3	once	TGTGCCAGCAGCCAAGGACAGGGCCAAGAGACCCAGTACTTC	CASSQGQGQETQYF
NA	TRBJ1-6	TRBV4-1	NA	TGCGCCAGCAGCCAAGCCCAGGATCGGTCGGGGTCACCCCTCCACTTT	CASSQAQDRSGSPLHF
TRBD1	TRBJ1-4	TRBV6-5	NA	TGTGCCAGCAGACGCTGGACAGGGGGGGGAGAAAAACTGTTTTTT	CASRRWTGGGEKLFF
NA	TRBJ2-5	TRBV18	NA	TGTGCCAGCTCACCATTTACGGGTGAGACCCAGTACTTC	CASSPFTGETQYF
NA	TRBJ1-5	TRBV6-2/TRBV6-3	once	TGTGCCAGCAGTTACTCGGGTCAGAACCAGCCCCAGCATTTT	CASSYSGQNQPQHF
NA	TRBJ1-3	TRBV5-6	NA	TGTGCCAGCAGCCCAGGGTTTTTCTCTGGAAACACCATATATTTT	CASSPGFFSGNTIYF
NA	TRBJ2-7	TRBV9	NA	TGTGCCAGCAGCTTGGACTACGAGCAGTACTTC	CASSLDYEQYF
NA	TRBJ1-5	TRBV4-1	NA	TGCGCCAGCAGCCAAGATCAGTCCATCGATCAGCCCCAGCATTTT	CASSQDQSIDQPQHF
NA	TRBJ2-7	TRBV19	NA	TGTGCCAGTAGCGGAGCGGCGCGAGGGAGAGGTGAGCAGTACTTC	CASSGAARGRGEQYF
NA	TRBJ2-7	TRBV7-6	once	TGTGCCAGCAGCCCCCACCCACGACAGTACCAATACGAGCAGTACTTC	CASSPHPRQYQYEQYF
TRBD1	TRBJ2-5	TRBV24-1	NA	TGTGCCACCAGTGTCTCGGACAGGGGGCGAGAGACCCAGTACTTC	CATSVSDRGRETQYF
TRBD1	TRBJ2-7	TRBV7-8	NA	TGTGCCAGCAGCTTAGCAGGGGGCGCCGGTTTTGAGCAGTACTTC	CASSLAGGAGFEQYF
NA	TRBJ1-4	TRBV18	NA	TGTGCCAGCTCATCGGATCTTAATGAAAAACTGTTTTTT	CASSSDLNEKLFF
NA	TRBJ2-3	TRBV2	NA	TGTGCCAGCAGTGTAGTCGATACGCAGTATTTT	CASSVVDTQYF
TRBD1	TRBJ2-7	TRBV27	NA	TGTGCCAGCAGTACGATCCGGGACAGAAACTACGAGCAGTACTTC	CASSTIRDRNYEQYF